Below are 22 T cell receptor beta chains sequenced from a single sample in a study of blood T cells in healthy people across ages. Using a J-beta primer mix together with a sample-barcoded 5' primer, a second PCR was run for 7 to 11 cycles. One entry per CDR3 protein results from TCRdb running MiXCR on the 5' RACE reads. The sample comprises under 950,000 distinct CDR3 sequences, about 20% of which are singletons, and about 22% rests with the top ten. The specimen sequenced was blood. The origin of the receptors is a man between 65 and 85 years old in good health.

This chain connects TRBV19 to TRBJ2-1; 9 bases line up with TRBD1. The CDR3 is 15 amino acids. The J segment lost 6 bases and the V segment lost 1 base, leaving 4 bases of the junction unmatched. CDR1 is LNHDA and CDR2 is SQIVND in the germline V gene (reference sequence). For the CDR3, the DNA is TGTGCCAGTAGTATAGCAGGACAGGGGTTCAATGAGCAGTTCTTC. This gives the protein CASSIAGQGFNEQFF.

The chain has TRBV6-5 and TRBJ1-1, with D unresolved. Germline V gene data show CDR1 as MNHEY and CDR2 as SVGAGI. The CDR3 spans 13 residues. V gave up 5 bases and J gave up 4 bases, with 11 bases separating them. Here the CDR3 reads CASSLARFTEAFF. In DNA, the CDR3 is TGTGCCAGCAGTCTCGCCCGGTTCACTGAAGCTTTCTTT.

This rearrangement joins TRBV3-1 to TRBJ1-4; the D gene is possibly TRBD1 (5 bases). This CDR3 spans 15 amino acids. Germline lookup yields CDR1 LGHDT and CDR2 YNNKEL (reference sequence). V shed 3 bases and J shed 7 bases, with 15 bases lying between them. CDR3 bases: TGTGCCAGCAGCCACCCCCGGGGCCCTGGTGAAAAACTGTTTTTT. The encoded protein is CASSHPRGPGEKLFF.

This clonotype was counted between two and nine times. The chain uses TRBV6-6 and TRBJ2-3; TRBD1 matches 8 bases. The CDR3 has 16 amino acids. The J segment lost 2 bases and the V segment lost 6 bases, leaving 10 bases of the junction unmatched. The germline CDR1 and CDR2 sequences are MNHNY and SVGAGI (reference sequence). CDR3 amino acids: CASSQGQGRSTDTQYF. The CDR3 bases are TGTGCCAGCAGCCAAGGACAGGGAAGGTCCACAGATACGCAGTATTTT.

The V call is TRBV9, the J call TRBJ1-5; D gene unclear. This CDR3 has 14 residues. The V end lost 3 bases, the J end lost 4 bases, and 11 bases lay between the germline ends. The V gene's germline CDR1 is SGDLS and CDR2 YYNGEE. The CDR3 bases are TGTGCCAGCAGCGCAGGTGTGGGAAATCAGCCCCAGCATTTT. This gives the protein CASSAGVGNQPQHF.

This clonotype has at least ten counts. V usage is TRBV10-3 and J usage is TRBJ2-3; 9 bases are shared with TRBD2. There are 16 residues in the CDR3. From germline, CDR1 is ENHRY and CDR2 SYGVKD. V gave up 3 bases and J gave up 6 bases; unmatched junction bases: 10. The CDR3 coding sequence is TGTGCCATCAGTGACCTAGAAATAGCGGGAGTCGATACGCAGTATTTT. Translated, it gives CAISDLEIAGVDTQYF.

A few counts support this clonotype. The CDR3 here is CSAGMTPSTDTQYF. CDR3 nucleotide sequence: TGCAGTGCAGGGATGACACCCAGCACAGATACGCAGTATTTT. The chain uses TRBV20-1 and TRBJ2-3; no definite D call. The V end lost 6 bases, the J end lost 0 bases, and 13 bases lay between the germline ends. The germline CDR1 and CDR2 sequences are DFQATT and SNEGSKA (reference sequence). This CDR3 has 14 residues.

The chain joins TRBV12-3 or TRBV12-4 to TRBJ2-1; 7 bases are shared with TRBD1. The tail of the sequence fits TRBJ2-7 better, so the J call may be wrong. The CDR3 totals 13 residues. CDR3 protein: CASSLRGLGEQYF. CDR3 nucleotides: TGTGCCAGCAGTCTAAGGGGGCTCGGCGAGCAGTACTTC.

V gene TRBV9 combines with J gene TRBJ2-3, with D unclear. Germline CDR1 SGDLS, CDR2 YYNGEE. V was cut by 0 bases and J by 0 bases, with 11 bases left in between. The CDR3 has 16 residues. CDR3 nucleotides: TGTGCCAGCAGCGTAGCTCCCCAAGCTAGCACAGATACGCAGTATTTT. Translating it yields CASSVAPQASTDTQYF. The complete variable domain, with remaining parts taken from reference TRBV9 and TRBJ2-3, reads DSGVTQTPKHLITATGQRVTLRCSPRSGDLSVYWYQQSLDQGLQFLIQYYNGEERAKGNILERFSAQQFPDLHSELNLSSLELGDSALYFCASSVAPQASTDTQYFGPGTRLTVL.

The CDR3 region has the DNA TGTGCCAGCACCCATAGGGCTAGCGGGGCCGTGGAGACCCAGTACTTC. Encoded protein: CASTHRASGAVETQYF. This chain uses TRBV3-1 with TRBJ2-5, with 9 bases lining up with TRBD2. Germline values: CDR1 LGHDT, CDR2 YNNKEL (reference sequence). The J segment lost 5 bases and the V segment lost 7 bases, leaving 14 bases of the junction unmatched. The CDR3 runs to 16 residues.

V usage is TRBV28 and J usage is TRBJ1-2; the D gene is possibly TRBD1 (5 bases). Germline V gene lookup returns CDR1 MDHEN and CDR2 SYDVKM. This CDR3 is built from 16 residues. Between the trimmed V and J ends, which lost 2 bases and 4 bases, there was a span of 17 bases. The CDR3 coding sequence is TGTGCCAGCAGTTTACCGCGAGAAAGGGGAAGCTATGGCTACACCTTC. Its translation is CASSLPRERGSYGYTF.

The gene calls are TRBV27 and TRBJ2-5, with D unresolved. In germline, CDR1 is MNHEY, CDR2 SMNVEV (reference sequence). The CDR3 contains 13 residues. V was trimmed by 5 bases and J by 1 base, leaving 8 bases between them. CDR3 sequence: CASSHQAQETQYF. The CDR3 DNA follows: TGTGCCAGCAGTCACCAGGCCCAAGAGACCCAGTACTTC.

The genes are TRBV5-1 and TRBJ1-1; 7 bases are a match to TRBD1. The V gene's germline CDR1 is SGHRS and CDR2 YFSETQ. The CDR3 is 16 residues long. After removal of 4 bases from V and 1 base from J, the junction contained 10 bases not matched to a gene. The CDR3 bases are TGCGCCAGCAGCCCCAATCCCGGGACAGCGAACACTGAAGCTTTCTTT. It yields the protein CASSPNPGTANTEAFF.

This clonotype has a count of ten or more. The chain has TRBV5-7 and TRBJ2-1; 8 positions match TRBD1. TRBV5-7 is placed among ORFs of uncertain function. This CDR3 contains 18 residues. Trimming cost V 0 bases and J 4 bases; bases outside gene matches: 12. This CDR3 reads CASSLGTGMSARYNEQFF. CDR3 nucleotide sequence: TGTGCCAGCAGCTTGGGGACAGGGATGTCGGCTAGATACAATGAGCAGTTCTTC.

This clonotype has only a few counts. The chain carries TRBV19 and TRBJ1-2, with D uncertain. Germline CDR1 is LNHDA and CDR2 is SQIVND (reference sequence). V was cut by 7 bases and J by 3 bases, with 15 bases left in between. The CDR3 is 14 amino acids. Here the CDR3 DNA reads TGTGCCAGTACCACCGGTGGGCTGGACTATGGCTACACCTTC. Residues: CASTTGGLDYGYTF.

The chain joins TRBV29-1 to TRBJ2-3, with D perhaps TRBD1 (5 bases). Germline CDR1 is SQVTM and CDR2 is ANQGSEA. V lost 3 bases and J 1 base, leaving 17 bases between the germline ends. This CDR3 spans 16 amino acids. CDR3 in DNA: TGCAGCGTTGACCCCCCGGACAAAGAGGGCACAGATACGCAGTATTTT. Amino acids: CSVDPPDKEGTDTQYF.

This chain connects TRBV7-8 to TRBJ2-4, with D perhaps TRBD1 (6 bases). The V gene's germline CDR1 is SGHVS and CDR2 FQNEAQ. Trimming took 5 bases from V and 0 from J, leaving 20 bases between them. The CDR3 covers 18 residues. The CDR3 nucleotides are TGTGCCAGCAGCCCCCGGACAGCGCCCCTCCTAGCCAAAAACATTCAGTACTTC. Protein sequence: CASSPRTAPLLAKNIQYF. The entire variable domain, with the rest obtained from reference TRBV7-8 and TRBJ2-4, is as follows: GAGVSQSPRYKVAKRGQDVALRCDPISGHVSLFWYQQALGQGPEFLTYFQNEAQLDKSGLPSDRFFAERPEGSVSTLKIQRTQQEDSAVYLCASSPRTAPLLAKNIQYFGAGTRLSVL.

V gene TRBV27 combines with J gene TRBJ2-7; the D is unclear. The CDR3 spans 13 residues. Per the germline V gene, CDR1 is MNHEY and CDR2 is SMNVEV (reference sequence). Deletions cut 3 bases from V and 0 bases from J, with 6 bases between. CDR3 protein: CASSFSISYEQYF. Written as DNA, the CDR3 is TGTGCCAGCAGTTTTTCGATCTCCTACGAGCAGTACTTC.

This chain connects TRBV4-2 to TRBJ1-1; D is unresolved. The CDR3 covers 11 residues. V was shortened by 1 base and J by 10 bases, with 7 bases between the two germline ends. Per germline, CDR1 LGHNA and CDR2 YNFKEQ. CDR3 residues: CASSQAAGAFF. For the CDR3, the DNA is TGTGCCAGCAGCCAAGCCGCCGGAGCTTTCTTT.

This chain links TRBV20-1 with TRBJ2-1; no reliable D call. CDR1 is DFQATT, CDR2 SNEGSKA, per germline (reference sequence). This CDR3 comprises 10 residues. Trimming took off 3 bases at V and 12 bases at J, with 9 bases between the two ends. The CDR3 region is CSASRSGQFF. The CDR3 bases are TGCAGTGCTAGTCGATCAGGGCAGTTCTTC.

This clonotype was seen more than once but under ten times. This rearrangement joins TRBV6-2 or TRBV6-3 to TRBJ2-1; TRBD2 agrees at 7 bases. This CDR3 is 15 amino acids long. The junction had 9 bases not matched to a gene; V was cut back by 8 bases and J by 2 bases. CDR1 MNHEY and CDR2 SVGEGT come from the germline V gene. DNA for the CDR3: TGTGCCAGCCTCCTTTGGGCGGGAGCCTACAATGAGCAGTTCTTC. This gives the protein CASLLWAGAYNEQFF.

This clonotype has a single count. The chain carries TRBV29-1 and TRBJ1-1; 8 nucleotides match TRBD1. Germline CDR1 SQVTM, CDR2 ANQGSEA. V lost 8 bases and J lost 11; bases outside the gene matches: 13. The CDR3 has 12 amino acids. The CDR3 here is CSTQAGGGSAFF. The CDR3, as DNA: TGCAGCACCCAAGCAGGGGGCGGGTCGGCTTTCTTT.